This T cell receptor beta chain comes out of a study of CD8 T cells in Susac syndrome. V was shortened by 5 bases and J by 4 bases, with 5 bases between the two germline ends. The CDR3 totals 12 residues. Multiple sclerosis controls were treatment-naive patients with stable or active relapsing-remitting disease. TEMRA cells were FACS-enriched and CD8+ and CD4+ T cells negatively isolated. A quantity of about 0.5 to 1 ug RNA underwent reverse transcription using random hexamers. The method of amplification for TCR beta CDR3 was immunoSEQ multiplex PCR, covering 54 Vbeta and 13 Jbeta. TCRdb independently ran MiXCR on the immunoSEQ multiplex PCR reads; one entry per CDR3 protein. The profile shows 180,000 or so distinct CDR3 sequences, 90% to 95% of them singletons.

Material for sequencing was CD4+ T cells from PBMCs. This clonotype was sampled from a human donor with multiple sclerosis. The chain joins TRBV12-3 or TRBV12-4 to TRBJ2-2; D is ambiguous. The CDR3 bases are TGTGCCAGCAGTCGGGCCACCGGGGAGCTGTTTTTT. This gives the protein CASSRATGELFF.